The rows below give T cell receptor beta chains drawn from one sample of a study of cytomegalovirus exposure and HLA in healthy donors. Assay: immunoSEQ multiplex PCR; the TCRdb copy retains only in-frame clones and omits some. The sample lists around 180,000 clones; around 80% were seen once. Sequenced sample: PBMCs. The source is a man aged 25-45 years in good health and CMV-seropositive. Each CDR3 is given with its conserved first and last residue. The D gene is left open where the match is weak.

v_gene,j_gene,d_gene,CDR3nt,CDR3aa
TRBV30,TRBJ2-1,-,TGTGCCTGGAATGCGGGTTCCAACAATGAGCAGTTCTTC,CAWNAGSNNEQFF
TRBV20-1,TRBJ2-7,-,TGCAGTGCATCCCTGCGAGGCGAGCAGTACTTC,CSASLRGEQYF
TRBV7-8,TRBJ2-1,-,TGTGCCAGCAGCCTTCGACTAGCTGGGGGCGATGAGCAGTTCTTC,CASSLRLAGGDEQFF
TRBV4-1,TRBJ2-3,TRBD2,TGCGCCAGCAGCCACGGGGCGGGAGACCGCCGGGATACGCAGTATTTT,CASSHGAGDRRDTQYF
TRBV9,TRBJ1-3,-,TGTGCCAGCAGCGCCCCACAGAAGCCCTCTGGAAACACCATATATTTT,CASSAPQKPSGNTIYF
TRBV6-4,TRBJ2-3,TRBD1,TGTGCCAGCAGTGTAGACAGGGCGACAGATACGCAGTATTTT,CASSVDRATDTQYF
TRBV2,TRBJ2-1,-,TGTGCCAGCAGTAGACAGGTGAGCTCCTACAATGAGCAGTTCTTC,CASSRQVSSYNEQFF
TRBV9,TRBJ2-7,TRBD2,TGTGCCAGCGGCCCCCGAGGGACTAGCAACTCCGAGCAGTACTTC,CASGPRGTSNSEQYF
TRBV7-6,TRBJ2-1,TRBD2,TGTGCCAGCAGCTCGGGACTAGCGGGTTACAATGAGCAGTTCTTC,CASSSGLAGYNEQFF
TRBV9,TRBJ1-2,TRBD1,TGTGCCAGCAGCGCCGGAGACAGGGGATATGGCTACACCTTC,CASSAGDRGYGYTF
TRBV7-9,TRBJ2-4,-,TGTGCCAGCAGCTTAGATCGGGAGCCAACAAACATTCAGTACTTC,CASSLDREPTNIQYF
TRBV19,TRBJ2-1,-,TGTGCCAGTAGTATAGCCAGGGACTTGAGCTCCTACAATGAGCAGTTCTTC,CASSIARDLSSYNEQFF
TRBV7-8,TRBJ1-1,-,TGTGCCAGCAGCTTAAAGAGGGTTGGCACTGAAGCTTTCTTT,CASSLKRVGTEAFF
TRBV5-1,TRBJ2-2,TRBD1,TGCGCCAGCAGCGAGAGACAGGGCAGCACCGGGGAGCTGTTTTTT,CASSERQGSTGELFF
TRBV2,TRBJ2-7,-,TGTGCCAGCACGGGGAATACCTACGAGCAGTACTTC,CASTGNTYEQYF
TRBV7-2,TRBJ2-7,-,TGTGCCAGCAGCTTGGATCGAGGGCCTAGCTACGAGCAGTACTTC,CASSLDRGPSYEQYF
TRBV7-9,TRBJ1-1,-,TGTGCCAGCAGCTTAGGCAGCGGGGGGCTATTGGACACTGAAGCTTTCTTT,CASSLGSGGLLDTEAFF